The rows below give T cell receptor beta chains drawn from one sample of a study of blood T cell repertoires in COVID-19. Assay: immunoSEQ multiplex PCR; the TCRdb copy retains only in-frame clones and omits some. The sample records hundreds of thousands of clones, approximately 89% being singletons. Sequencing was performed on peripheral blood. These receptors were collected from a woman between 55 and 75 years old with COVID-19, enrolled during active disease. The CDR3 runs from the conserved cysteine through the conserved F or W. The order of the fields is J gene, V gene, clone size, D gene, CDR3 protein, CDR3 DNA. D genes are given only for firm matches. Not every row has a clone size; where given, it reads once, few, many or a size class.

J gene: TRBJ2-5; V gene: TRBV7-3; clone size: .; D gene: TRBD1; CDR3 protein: CASGQGASQETQYF; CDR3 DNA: TGTGCCAGCGGACAGGGGGCTTCTCAAGAGACCCAGTACTTC
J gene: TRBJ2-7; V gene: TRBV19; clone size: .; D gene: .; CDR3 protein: CASTQQASSYEQYF; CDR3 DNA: TGTGCCAGTACGCAACAGGCTAGCTCCTACGAGCAGTACTTC
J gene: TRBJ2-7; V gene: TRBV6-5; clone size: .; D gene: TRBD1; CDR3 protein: CASRDRFSYEQYF; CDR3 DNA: TGTGCCAGCAGGGACAGGTTCTCCTACGAGCAGTACTTC
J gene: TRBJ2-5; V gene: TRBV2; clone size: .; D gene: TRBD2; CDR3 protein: CASLLRRTGGAQETQYF; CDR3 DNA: TGTGCCAGCCTCCTCCGCCGCACGGGGGGGGCCCAAGAGACCCAGTACTTC
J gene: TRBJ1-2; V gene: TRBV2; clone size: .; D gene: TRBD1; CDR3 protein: CASSDLRDSPYGYTF; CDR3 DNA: TGTGCCAGCAGTGACCTCCGGGACAGCCCCTATGGCTACACCTTC
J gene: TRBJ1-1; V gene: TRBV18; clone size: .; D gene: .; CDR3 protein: CASSATGIGTEAFF; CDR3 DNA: TGTGCCAGCTCGGCGACGGGGATAGGGACTGAAGCTTTCTTT
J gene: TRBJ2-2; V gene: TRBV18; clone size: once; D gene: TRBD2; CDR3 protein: CASSPPGGANTGELFF; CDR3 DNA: TGTGCCAGCTCACCACCGGGGGGGGCGAACACCGGGGAGCTGTTTTTT
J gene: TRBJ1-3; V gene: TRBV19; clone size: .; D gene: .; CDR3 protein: CASDDGAQTAGNTIYF; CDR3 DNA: TGTGCCAGCGACGATGGTGCTCAGACAGCGGGAAACACCATATATTTT
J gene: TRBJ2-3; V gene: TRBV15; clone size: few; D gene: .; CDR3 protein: CATRHHPFTDTQYF; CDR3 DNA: TGTGCCACCAGACACCATCCTTTCACAGATACGCAGTATTTT
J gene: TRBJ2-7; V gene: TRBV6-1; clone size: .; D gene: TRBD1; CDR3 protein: CASSDLSGTVGPGVEEQYF; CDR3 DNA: TGTGCCAGCAGTGACCTTTCCGGGACAGTCGGCCCAGGGGTGGAAGAGCAGTACTTC
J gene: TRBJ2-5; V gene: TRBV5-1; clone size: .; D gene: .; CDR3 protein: CASSLGGFETQYF; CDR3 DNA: TGCGCCAGCAGCTTGGGGGGCTTCGAGACCCAGTACTTC